The 21 T cell receptor beta chains in this list originate from one sample, sequenced in a study of Graves' ophthalmopathy and Graves' hyperthyroidism. Amplification of TCR beta CDR3 regions used RNA transcripts. Amplification began with first-round RT-PCR using HTBI primers, then second-round multiplex PCR was performed. One entry per CDR3 protein results from TCRdb running MiXCR on the multiplex PCR reads. The table shows approximately 460,000 distinct CDR3 sequences, with approximately 15% occurring only once. The sequencing sample was made of blood. These receptor sequences come from a woman aged 25 to 39 with Graves' ophthalmopathy.

A few counts support this clonotype. V gene TRBV5-1 combines with J gene TRBJ1-2; 9 bases line up with TRBD1. Germline V gives CDR1 SGHRS, CDR2 YFSETQ. J was trimmed by 4 bases and V by 4 bases; bases with no gene match: 11. This CDR3 spans 16 amino acids. The CDR3 region has the DNA TGCGCCAGCAGCCCCCCGGGACAGGGATCGACCTATGGCTACACCTTC. Translating it yields CASSPPGQGSTYGYTF.

The table lists this clonotype with a few counts. V usage is TRBV12-3 or TRBV12-4 and J usage is TRBJ2-7, with a possible D match to TRBD1 (6 bases). The CDR3 extends over 15 amino acids. V shed 5 bases and J shed 7 bases, with 21 bases lying between them. CDR3 amino acids: CASSRTPNRVGEQYF. The CDR3 nucleotides read TGTGCCAGCAGTAGAACCCCGAACAGGGTTGGGGAGCAGTACTTC.

This clonotype has ten or more counts. V and J are TRBV6-1 and TRBJ1-2; D is ambiguous. Trimming left V 2 bases short and J 0 bases short, with 10 bases between. The germline V gene has CDR1 MNHNS and CDR2 SASEGT. CDR3 length equals 15 residues. The CDR3 DNA reads TGTGCCAGCAGTGAACACCCAGAGACTAACTATGGCTACACCTTC. Protein: CASSEHPETNYGYTF.

The sample holds many counts of this clonotype. The rearrangement joins TRBV7-9 to TRBJ2-2; TRBD1 aligns across 9 bases. V lost 3 bases to trimming and J lost 6 bases; unmatched junction nucleotides: 5. The CDR3 length is 15 residues. CDR1 and CDR2 (germline): SEHNR, FQNEAQ (reference sequence). CDR3 sequence reads: CASSFTGGEAGELFF. CDR3 sequence (DNA): TGTGCCAGCAGCTTTACAGGGGGCGAGGCCGGGGAGCTGTTTTTT.

The chain employs TRBV4-1 and TRBJ1-2, with 9 bases matching TRBD1. Germline CDR1 MGHRA, CDR2 YSYEKL. The CDR3 covers 14 residues. Unmatched junction bases numbered 4, after V lost 4 bases and J lost 4 bases. The CDR3 is CASSPGQGRYGYTF. CDR3 DNA sequence: TGCGCCAGCAGCCCGGGACAGGGTCGCTATGGCTACACCTTC.

This clonotype was seen repeatedly, ten times or more. The chain is built from TRBV24-1 and TRBJ1-5, with a tentative D call TRBD1 (6 bases). The germline CDR1 and CDR2 sequences are KGHDR and SFDVKD. The V end was cut by 7 bases, the J end by 0 bases, with 27 bases between. The CDR3 totals 20 residues. The CDR3 is CATSPGGLGFFSYSNQPQHF. As DNA, the CDR3 is TGTGCCACCAGCCCTGGGGGCCTGGGGTTCTTTTCTTATAGCAATCAGCCCCAGCATTTT.

This clonotype appeared many times. This may be a read error, as it is one base from a much larger clone. V is TRBV6-2 or TRBV6-3 and J is TRBJ2-7; the D gene is possibly TRBD2 (6 bases). The CDR3 totals 17 residues. Per the germline V gene, CDR1 is MNHEY and CDR2 is SVGEGT. V lost 0 bases to trimming and J lost 5 bases, with 20 bases between them. CDR3: CASSYSRSGLEGNEQYF. In nucleotides, the CDR3 is TGTGCCAGCAGTTACTCGAGGAGTGGTCTGGAGGGGAACGAGCAGTACTTC.

This clonotype has at least ten counts. The CDR3 DNA follows: TGTGCCAGCACCAGGGGTAGCTCCTACGAGCAGTACTTC. Protein sequence: CASTRGSSYEQYF. The chain couples TRBV27 to TRBJ2-7; D might be TRBD1 (6 bases). V lost 7 bases to trimming and J lost 0 bases, with 10 bases between them. The CDR3 runs to 13 residues. Germline loops: CDR1 MNHEY, CDR2 SMNVEV (reference sequence).

The sample holds many counts of this clonotype. The chain employs TRBV5-1 and TRBJ1-1, with 7 bases aligning to TRBD1. CDR1 is SGHRS, CDR2 YFSETQ, per germline. Trimming took 6 bases from V and 7 from J; bases not matched to a gene: 9. The CDR3 covers 13 residues. The CDR3 DNA reads TGCGCCAGCACCGTGGGTAGGGGGCGTGAAGCTTTCTTT. This translates into CASTVGRGREAFF.

This clonotype was recorded many times. The V gene is TRBV6-2 or TRBV6-3, the J gene TRBJ1-1, with 7 bases lining up with TRBD1. The CDR3 extends over 18 amino acids. Trimming took 7 bases from V and 5 from J; bases not matched to a gene: 22. CDR1 MNHEY and CDR2 SVGEGT come from the germline V gene. CDR3: CASTSGGSRLTLGTEAFF. Written as DNA, the CDR3 is TGTGCCAGCACATCAGGGGGGAGTAGACTGACCTTGGGGACTGAAGCTTTCTTT.

The chain has TRBV19 and TRBJ1-1; D uncertain. The V and J ends lost 6 bases and 4 bases respectively, with 15 bases between them. This CDR3 has 14 amino acids. Germline CDR1 and CDR2: LNHDA and SQIVND (reference sequence). In nucleotides, the CDR3 is TGTGCCAGTAGCGCCTTTTCAGAGATCACTGAAGCTTTCTTT. It specifies CASSAFSEITEAFF.

There are many counts of this clonotype. The gene calls are TRBV27 and TRBJ2-6; D gene ambiguous. V lost 6 bases and J lost 6, with 12 bases in between. The CDR3 extends over 14 amino acids. Germline assignment: CDR1 MNHEY and CDR2 SMNVEV (reference sequence). The CDR3 nucleotides read TGTGCCAGCAGACCGACCCCAGCGGCCAACGTCCTGACTTTC. Its translation: CASRPTPAANVLTF. The full variable domain, in which reference TRBV27 and TRBJ2-6 provide the parts outside the CDR3, is EAQVTQNPRYLITVTGKKLTVTCSQNMNHEYMSWYRQDPGLGLRQIYYSMNVEVTDKGDVPEGYKVSRKEKRNFPLILESPSPNQTSLYFCASRPTPAANVLTFGAGSRLTVL.

This clonotype was detected ten times or more. The chain uses TRBV6-1 and TRBJ2-5; 8 nucleotides align to TRBD2. J was trimmed by 5 bases and V by 7 bases; bases with no gene match: 15. The CDR3 extends over 16 amino acids. From germline, CDR1 is MNHNS and CDR2 SASEGT. CDR3 nucleotide sequence: TGTGCCAGCATCGACCGGGGGGGGTATGTGGTGGAGACCCAGTACTTC. This codes for CASIDRGGYVVETQYF.

This clonotype was detected ten times or more. The chain is built from TRBV6-1 and TRBJ1-2, with D tentatively TRBD1 (6 bases). The length of the CDR3 is 13 residues. V was cut by 5 bases and J by 4 bases, with 11 bases left in between. Germline CDR1 MNHNS, CDR2 SASEGT. The DNA for the CDR3 is TGTGCCAGCAGTAATCAGGGGATCTATGGCTACACCTTC. This codes for CASSNQGIYGYTF.

The sample holds many counts of this clonotype. V usage is TRBV29-1 and J usage is TRBJ2-7, with 14 bases identical to TRBD2. The ends lost 5 bases at V and 6 bases at J; junction bases unmatched: 15. This CDR3 comprises 17 residues. Germline V gives CDR1 SQVTM, CDR2 ANQGSEA. This chain's CDR3 is CSVRILPGLAGVGEQYF. CDR3 nucleotide sequence: TGCAGCGTTAGGATACTACCGGGACTAGCGGGAGTGGGCGAGCAGTACTTC.

This clonotype was observed many times. This may stem from a read error, because a much larger clone lies one nucleotide away. This chain uses TRBV12-3 or TRBV12-4 with TRBJ1-2, with 10 bases identical to TRBD1. CDR3 length: 15 amino acids. CDR3 in amino acids: CAGSLGQGANYGYTF. DNA for the CDR3: TGTGCCGGCAGTTTAGGACAGGGGGCTAACTATGGCTACACCTTC.

The sample holds many counts of this clonotype. The chain combines TRBV12-3 or TRBV12-4 with TRBJ2-7; 8 bases are a match to TRBD2. V trimming: 2 bases; J trimming: 4 bases; junction bases outside the gene matches: 10. The CDR3 is made up of 16 amino acids. CDR3 amino acids: CASSLRTAGGRYEQYF. CDR3 coding DNA: TGTGCCAGCAGTTTAAGGACGGCGGGGGGTAGGTACGAGCAGTACTTC.

This clonotype was found many times. The chain couples TRBV11-1 to TRBJ1-1, with unresolved D. The V end was cut by 6 bases, the J end by 4 bases, with 9 bases between. CDR1 and CDR2 (germline): SGHAT, FQDESV (reference sequence). This CDR3 is built from 12 residues. CDR3 in DNA: TGTGCCAGCAGAGGACGTCTCACTGAAGCTTTCTTT. Its translation is CASRGRLTEAFF.

This clonotype was seen at least ten times. A read error is possible here, since a much larger clone lies one base away. The chain has TRBV7-9 and TRBJ1-1; no clear D gene. Germline V gene lookup returns CDR1 SEHNR and CDR2 FQNEAQ (reference sequence). V was cut by 5 bases and J by 0 bases, with 4 bases left in between. The CDR3 totals 12 residues. Here the CDR3 DNA reads TGTGCCAGCAGCGCAGTGAACACTGAAGCTTTCTTT. Protein sequence: CASSAVNTEAFF.

V usage is TRBV27 and J usage is TRBJ1-5; no definite D call. Germline V gene lookup returns CDR1 MNHEY and CDR2 SMNVEV (reference sequence). The CDR3 loop spans 11 amino acids. V was cut by 8 bases and J by 7 bases, with 9 bases left in between. CDR3 amino acids: CASGVTQPQHF. CDR3 bases: TGTGCCAGCGGGGTGACGCAGCCCCAGCATTTT.

The rearrangement joins TRBV7-2 to TRBJ2-7; TRBD2 matches at 13 bases. The trim removed 5 bases at V and 6 bases at J, leaving 7 bases unmatched. This CDR3 has 15 amino acids. CDR1 and CDR2 (germline): SGHTA, FQGNSA. In DNA, the CDR3 is TGTGCCAGCAGCGTACTAGCGGGAGGGCCGGGCGAGCAGTACTTC. It specifies CASSVLAGGPGEQYF.